This T cell receptor (beta chain) was identified during a study of cytomegalovirus exposure and HLA in healthy donors. Regarding the study as a whole: A likely sequencing artifact accounted for one observed cluster of highly shared sequence variants. Later on, an analysis showed TCR association rates differing by HLA locus, with DRB1 the most and HLA-C the fewest. There were some V segments, including TRBV6-2 and TRBV6-3, excluded as indistinguishable. Later on, an analysis tied around 17,000 TCR beta sequences to HLA alleles at 0.05 false discovery rate.

As concerns this clone: Its cognate antigen is unknown.

Germline CDR1 MGHRA, CDR2 YSYEKL. V was pared by 1 base and J by 2 bases, with 5 bases of the junction left unmatched. This CDR3 spans 16 amino acids. The PCR employed 60 Vbeta primers together with 13 Jbeta primers. Some clones are missing from TCRdb's copy, which holds only in-frame ones; the method was immunoSEQ multiplex PCR. Of about 210,000 clones listed, around 83% were seen once; the top ten hold 0.2% to 0.25%. This chain uses TRBV4-1 with TRBJ2-3, with TRBD2 identical over 8 bases. The sequenced sample was PBMCs. The clonotype originates from a girl aged 2 to 10 in good health and CMV-seronegative. Written as DNA, the CDR3 is TGCGCCAGCAGCCAAGGATCTAGCGGGTACACAGATACGCAGTATTTT. Amino acid sequence: CASSQGSSGYTDTQYF.